The present TCR beta chain was sequenced within a study of control samples from healthy donors and cancer patients. The CDR3 has 14 residues. In germline, CDR1 is SEHNR, CDR2 FQNEAQ (reference sequence). V shed 5 bases and J shed 2 bases, with 13 bases lying between them. Profiling relied on immunoSEQ multiplex PCR, and the TCRdb table lists in-frame clones only, not all of them. The table has some 100,000 clones, over 90% seen once. The clonotype comes from a man between 18 and 35 years old in good health. V is TRBV7-9 and J is TRBJ2-7, with D uncertain. What was sequenced was blood. The CDR3 loop reads CASSPLKTPYEQYF. The CDR3 DNA is TGTGCCAGCAGCCCACTCAAAACTCCCTACGAGCAGTACTTC.